This entry is about one TCR beta chain. Generated by immunoSEQ multiplex PCR, the TCRdb table keeps only in-frame clones and is missing some. The repertoire holds fewer than 300,000 clones, with approximately 85% as singletons. This specimen comes from a study of blood T cell repertoires in COVID-19. Across the whole study: T cells, B-cell-depleted T cells, or PBMCs supplied cDNA or gDNA.

V was trimmed by 7 bases and J by 0 bases, leaving 13 bases between them. This CDR3 has 16 amino acids. Germline assignment: CDR1 MDHEN and CDR2 SYDVKM. The specimen was PBMCs or T cells enriched from blood (not recorded which). The V call is TRBV28, the J call TRBJ2-6, with D perhaps TRBD1 (6 bases). The sequence was obtained from a young woman who had recovered from COVID-19. CDR3 sequence: CASKVTGGSGANVLTF. Written as DNA, the CDR3 is TGTGCCAGCAAGGTGACAGGCGGCTCTGGGGCCAACGTCCTGACTTTC.